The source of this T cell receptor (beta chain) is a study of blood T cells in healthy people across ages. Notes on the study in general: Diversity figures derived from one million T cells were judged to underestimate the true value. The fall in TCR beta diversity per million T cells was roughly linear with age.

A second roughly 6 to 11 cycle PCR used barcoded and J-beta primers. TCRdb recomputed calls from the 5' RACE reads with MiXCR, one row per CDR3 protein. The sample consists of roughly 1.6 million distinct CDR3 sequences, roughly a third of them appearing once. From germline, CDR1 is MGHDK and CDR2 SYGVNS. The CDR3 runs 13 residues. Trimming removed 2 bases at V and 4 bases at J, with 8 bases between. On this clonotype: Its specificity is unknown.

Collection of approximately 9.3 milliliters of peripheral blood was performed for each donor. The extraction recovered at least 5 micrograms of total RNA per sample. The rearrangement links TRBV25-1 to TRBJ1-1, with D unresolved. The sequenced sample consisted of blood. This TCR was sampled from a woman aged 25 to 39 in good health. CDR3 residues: CASSEQWSTEAFF. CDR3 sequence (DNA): TGTGCCAGCAGTGAACAGTGGAGCACTGAAGCTTTCTTT.